This T cell receptor beta chain was profiled in a study of blood T cell repertoires in COVID-19. Across the whole study: Spain, Italy and the United States supplied samples that represented acute and convalescent COVID-19. T cells, B-cell-depleted T cells, or PBMCs provided the cDNA or gDNA that served as material.

Methods used by the authors: Reference gene primer amplification yielded estimated nucleated cell counts. This table comes from immunoSEQ multiplex PCR, and its TCRdb copy is limited to in-frame clones, with some not included. The V and J calls and clone size are taken from that table; D and trimming were inferred from the DNA. The sample lists more than 110,000 clones; 79% were seen once. Trimming took 4 bases from V and 0 from J, leaving 10 bases between them. CDR1 is SGDLS, CDR2 YYNGEE, per germline. The CDR3 totals 14 residues. The source material was peripheral blood. The clonotype originates from a man in his sixties with acute or convalescent COVID-19. The gene calls are TRBV9 and TRBJ1-2; no reliable D call. This CDR3 reads CASSPDKANYGYTF. The CDR3 DNA sequence: TGTGCCAGCAGCCCTGACAAAGCTAACTATGGCTACACCTTC.